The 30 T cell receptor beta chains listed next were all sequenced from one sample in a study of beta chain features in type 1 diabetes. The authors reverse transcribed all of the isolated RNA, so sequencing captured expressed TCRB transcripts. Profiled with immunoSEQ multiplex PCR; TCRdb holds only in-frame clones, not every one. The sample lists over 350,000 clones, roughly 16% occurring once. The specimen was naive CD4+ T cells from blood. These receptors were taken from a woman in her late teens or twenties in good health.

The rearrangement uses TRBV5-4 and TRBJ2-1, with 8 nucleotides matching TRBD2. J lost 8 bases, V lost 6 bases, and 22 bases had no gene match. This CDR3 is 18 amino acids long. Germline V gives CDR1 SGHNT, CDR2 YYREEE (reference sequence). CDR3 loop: CASTSGGESRISTHEQFF. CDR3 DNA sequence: TGTGCCAGCACCTCGGGAGGGGAGTCCCGCATAAGTACGCATGAGCAGTTCTTC.

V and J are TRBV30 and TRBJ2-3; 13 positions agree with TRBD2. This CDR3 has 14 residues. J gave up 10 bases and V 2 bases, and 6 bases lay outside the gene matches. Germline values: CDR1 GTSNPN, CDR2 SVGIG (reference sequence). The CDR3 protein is CAWSRGLAGVAQYF. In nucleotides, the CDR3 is TGTGCCTGGAGTCGTGGACTAGCGGGAGTTGCGCAGTATTTT.

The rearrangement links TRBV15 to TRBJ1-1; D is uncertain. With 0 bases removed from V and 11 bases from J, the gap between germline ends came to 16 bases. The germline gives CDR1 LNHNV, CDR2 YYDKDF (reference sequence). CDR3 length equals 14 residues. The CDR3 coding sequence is TGTGCCACCAGCAGAGATATGGGTCCCCGAGGGGCTTTCTTT. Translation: CATSRDMGPRGAFF.

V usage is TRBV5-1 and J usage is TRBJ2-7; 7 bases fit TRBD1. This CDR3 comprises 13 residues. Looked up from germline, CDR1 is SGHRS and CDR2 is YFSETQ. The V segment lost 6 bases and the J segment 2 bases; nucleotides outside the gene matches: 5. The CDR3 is CASTQTGTYEQYF. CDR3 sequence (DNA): TGCGCCAGCACGCAGACAGGGACCTACGAGCAGTACTTC.

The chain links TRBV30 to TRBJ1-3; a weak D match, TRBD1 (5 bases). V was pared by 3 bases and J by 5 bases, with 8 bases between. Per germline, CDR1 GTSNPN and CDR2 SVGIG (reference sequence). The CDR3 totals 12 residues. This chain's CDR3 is CAWRDTRNTIYF. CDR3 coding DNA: TGTGCCTGGAGGGACACGCGAAACACCATATATTTT.

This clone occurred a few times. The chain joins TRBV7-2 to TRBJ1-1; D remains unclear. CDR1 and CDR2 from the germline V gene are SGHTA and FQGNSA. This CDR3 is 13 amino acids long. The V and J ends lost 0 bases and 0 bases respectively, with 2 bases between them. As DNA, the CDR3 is TGTGCCAGCAGCTTAGCCATGAACACTGAAGCTTTCTTT. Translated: CASSLAMNTEAFF.

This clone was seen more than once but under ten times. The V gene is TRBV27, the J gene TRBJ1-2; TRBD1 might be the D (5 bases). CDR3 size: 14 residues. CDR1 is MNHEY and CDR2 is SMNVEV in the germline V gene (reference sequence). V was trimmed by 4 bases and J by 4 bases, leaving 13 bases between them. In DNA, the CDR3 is TGTGCCAGCAGTTCCAGGGTCGGCCCCTATGGCTACACCTTC. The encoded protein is CASSSRVGPYGYTF.

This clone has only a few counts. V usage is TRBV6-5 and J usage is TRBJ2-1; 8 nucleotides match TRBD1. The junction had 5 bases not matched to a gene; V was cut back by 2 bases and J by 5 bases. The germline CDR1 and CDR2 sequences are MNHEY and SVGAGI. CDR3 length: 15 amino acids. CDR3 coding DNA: TGTGCCAGCAGTTACCGGGGACAGGTGAACAATGAGCAGTTCTTC. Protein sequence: CASSYRGQVNNEQFF.

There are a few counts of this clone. The CDR3 protein is CASSLDRGSNQPQHF. In DNA, the CDR3 is TGTGCCAGCAGTTTAGATAGGGGCAGCAATCAGCCCCAGCATTTT. V is TRBV28 and J is TRBJ1-5; possible D gene TRBD1, 5 bases. V lost 2 bases to trimming and J lost 1 base, with 9 bases between them. The CDR3 contains 15 residues. Germline assignment: CDR1 MDHEN and CDR2 SYDVKM.

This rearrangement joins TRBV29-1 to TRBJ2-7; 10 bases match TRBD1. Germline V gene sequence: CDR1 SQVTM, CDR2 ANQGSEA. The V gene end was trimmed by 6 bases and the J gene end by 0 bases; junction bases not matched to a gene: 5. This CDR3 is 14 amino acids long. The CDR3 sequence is CSVWGQGSSYEQYF. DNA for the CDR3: TGCAGCGTGTGGGGACAGGGGAGCTCCTACGAGCAGTACTTC.

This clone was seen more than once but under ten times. CDR3 coding DNA: TGTGCCAGCAACAACGGACAGGCCTATGGCTACACCTTC. Translated, it gives CASNNGQAYGYTF. V is TRBV7-2 and J is TRBJ1-2; 7 bases are shared with TRBD1. The CDR3 length is 13 residues. Germline CDR1 reads SGHTA; CDR2 reads FQGNSA. J gave up 4 bases and V 7 bases, and 6 bases lay outside the gene matches.

The CDR3 sequence: CAWIAESYNEQFF. The DNA for the CDR3 is TGTGCCTGGATAGCGGAGTCCTACAATGAGCAGTTCTTC. V is TRBV30 and J is TRBJ2-1; possibly TRBD2 for D (6 bases). The CDR3 totals 13 residues. Germline V gene sequence: CDR1 GTSNPN, CDR2 SVGIG (reference sequence). V was shortened by 4 bases and J by 1 base, with 8 bases between the two germline ends.

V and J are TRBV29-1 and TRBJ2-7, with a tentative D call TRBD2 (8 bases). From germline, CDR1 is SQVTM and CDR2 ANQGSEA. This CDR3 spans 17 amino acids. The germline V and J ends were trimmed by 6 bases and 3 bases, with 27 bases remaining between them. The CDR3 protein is CSVRTGRRGLGGYEQYF. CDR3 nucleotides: TGCAGCGTCCGGACAGGACGGAGGGGACTAGGAGGCTACGAGCAGTACTTC.

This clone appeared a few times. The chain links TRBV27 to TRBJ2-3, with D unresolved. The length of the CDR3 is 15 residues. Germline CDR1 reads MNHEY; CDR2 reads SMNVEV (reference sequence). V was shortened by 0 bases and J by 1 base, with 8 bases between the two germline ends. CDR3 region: CASSLSSYRTDTQYF. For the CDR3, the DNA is TGTGCCAGCAGTTTATCAAGCTATCGCACAGATACGCAGTATTTT.

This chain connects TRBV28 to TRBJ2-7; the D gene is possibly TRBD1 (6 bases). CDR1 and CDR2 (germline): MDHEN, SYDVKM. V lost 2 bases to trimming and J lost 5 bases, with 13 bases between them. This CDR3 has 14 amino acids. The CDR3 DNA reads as TGTGCCAGCAGTTTACAGGGGCTTTTGCACGAGCAGTACTTC. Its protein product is CASSLQGLLHEQYF.

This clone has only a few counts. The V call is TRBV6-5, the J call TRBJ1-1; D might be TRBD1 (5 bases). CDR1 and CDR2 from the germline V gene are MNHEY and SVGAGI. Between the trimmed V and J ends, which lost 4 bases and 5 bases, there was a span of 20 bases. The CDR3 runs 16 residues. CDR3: CASSSAGTSPRTEAFF. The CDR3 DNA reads TGTGCCAGCAGTTCCGCCGGGACTTCCCCAAGGACTGAAGCTTTCTTT.

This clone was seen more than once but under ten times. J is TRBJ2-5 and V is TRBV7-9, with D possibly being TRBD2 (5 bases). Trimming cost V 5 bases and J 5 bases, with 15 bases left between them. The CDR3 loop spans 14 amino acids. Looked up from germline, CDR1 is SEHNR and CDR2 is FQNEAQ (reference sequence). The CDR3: CASSQDGGLETQYF. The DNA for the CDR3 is TGTGCCAGCAGCCAAGACGGAGGACTCGAGACCCAGTACTTC.

The CDR3 loop is CASSLTGPRNQPQHF. The CDR3 bases are TGTGCCAGCAGCTTGACAGGGCCGCGCAATCAGCCCCAGCATTTT. The chain has TRBV5-6 and TRBJ1-5; D is perhaps TRBD1 (6 bases). Germline V gene sequence: CDR1 SGHDT, CDR2 YYEEEE. V was pared by 1 base and J by 2 bases, with 10 bases between. The CDR3 runs 15 residues.

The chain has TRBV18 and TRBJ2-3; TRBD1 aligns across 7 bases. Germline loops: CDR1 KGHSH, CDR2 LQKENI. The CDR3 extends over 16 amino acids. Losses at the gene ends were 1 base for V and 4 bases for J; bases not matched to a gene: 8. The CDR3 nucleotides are TGTGCCAGCTCACCACAGGGGGCTGCCGTTGCAGATACGCAGTATTTT. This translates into CASSPQGAAVADTQYF.

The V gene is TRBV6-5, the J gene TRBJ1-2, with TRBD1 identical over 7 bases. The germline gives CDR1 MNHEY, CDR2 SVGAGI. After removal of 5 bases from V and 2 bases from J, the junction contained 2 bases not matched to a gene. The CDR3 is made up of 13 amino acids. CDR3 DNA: TGTGCCAGCAGTCCGACAGGGAACTATGGCTACACCTTC. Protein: CASSPTGNYGYTF.

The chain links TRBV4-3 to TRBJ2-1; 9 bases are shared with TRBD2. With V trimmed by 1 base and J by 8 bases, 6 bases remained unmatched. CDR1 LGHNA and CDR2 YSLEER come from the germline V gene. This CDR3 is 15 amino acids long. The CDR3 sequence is CASSQGREGPYEQFF. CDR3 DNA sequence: TGCGCCAGCAGCCAAGGGCGGGAGGGCCCCTATGAGCAGTTCTTC.

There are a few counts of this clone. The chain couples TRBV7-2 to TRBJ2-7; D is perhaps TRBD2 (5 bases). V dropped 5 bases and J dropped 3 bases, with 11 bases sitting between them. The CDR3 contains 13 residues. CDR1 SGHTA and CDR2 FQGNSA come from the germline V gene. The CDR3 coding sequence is TGTGCCAGCAGCACCGGACTTAGCTACGAGCAGTACTTC. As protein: CASSTGLSYEQYF.

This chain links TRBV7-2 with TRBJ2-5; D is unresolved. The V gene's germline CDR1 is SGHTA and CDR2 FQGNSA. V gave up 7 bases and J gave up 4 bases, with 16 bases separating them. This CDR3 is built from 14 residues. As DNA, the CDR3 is TGTGCCAGCACCACCAGACGGGTTGGAGAGACCCAGTACTTC. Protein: CASTTRRVGETQYF.

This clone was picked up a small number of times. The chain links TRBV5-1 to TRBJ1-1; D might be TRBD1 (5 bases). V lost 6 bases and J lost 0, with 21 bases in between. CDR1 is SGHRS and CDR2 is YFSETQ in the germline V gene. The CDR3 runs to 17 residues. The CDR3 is CASKFSGLTDMNTEAFF. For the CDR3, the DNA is TGCGCCAGCAAATTCTCCGGATTGACGGACATGAACACTGAAGCTTTCTTT.

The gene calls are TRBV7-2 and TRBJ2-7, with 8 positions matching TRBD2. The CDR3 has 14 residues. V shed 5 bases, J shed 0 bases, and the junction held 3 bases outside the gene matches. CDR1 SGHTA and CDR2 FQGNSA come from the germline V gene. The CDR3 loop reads CASSKSGSSYEQYF. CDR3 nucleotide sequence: TGTGCCAGCAGCAAAAGCGGGAGCTCCTACGAGCAGTACTTC.

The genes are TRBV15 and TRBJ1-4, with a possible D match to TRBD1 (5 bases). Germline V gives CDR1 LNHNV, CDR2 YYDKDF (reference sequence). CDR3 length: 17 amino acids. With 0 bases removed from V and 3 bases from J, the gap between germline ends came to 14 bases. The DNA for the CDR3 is TGTGCCACCAGCAGAGACCACAGGAACCGACCTAATGAAAAACTGTTTTTT. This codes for CATSRDHRNRPNEKLFF.

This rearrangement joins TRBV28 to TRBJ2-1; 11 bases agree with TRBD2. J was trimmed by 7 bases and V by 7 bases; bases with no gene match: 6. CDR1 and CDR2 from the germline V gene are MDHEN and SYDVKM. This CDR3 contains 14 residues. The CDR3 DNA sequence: TGTGCCAGCATAGCGGGAGGGCCTACAAATGAGCAGTTCTTC. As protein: CASIAGGPTNEQFF.

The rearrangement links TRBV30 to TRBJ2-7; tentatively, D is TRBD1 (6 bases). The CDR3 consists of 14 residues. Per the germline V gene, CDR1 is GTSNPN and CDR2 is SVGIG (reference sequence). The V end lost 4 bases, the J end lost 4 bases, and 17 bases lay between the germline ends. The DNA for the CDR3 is TGTGCCTGGAAAGGACAGACCCGAGGTTACGAGCAGTACTTC. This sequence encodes CAWKGQTRGYEQYF.

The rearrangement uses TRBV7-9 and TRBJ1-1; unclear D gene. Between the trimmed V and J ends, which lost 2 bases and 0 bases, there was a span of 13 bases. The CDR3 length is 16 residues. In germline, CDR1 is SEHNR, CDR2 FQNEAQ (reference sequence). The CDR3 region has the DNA TGTGCCAGCAGCTTACACAGAATCCGTATGAACACTGAAGCTTTCTTT. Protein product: CASSLHRIRMNTEAFF.

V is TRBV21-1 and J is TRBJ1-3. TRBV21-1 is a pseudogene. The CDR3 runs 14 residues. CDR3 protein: CASSYRGSGNTIYF. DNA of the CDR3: TGTGCCAGCAGCTACCGGGGCTCTGGAAACACCATATATTTT.